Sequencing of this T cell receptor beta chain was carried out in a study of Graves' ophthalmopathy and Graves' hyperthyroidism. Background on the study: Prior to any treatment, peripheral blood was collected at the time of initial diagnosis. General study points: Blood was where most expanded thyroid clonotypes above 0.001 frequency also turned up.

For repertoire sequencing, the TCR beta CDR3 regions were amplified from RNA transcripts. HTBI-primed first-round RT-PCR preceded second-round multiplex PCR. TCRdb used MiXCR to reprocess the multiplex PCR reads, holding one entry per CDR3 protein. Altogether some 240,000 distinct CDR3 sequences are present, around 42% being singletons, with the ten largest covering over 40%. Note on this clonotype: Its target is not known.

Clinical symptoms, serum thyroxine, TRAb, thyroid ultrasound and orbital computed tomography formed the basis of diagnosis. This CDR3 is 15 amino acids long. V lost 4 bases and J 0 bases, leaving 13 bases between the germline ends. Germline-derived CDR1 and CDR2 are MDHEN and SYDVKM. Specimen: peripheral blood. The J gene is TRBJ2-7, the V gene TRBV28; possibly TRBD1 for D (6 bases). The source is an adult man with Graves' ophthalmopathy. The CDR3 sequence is CASSYDRQSSYEQYF. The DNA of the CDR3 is TGTGCCAGCAGTTATGACAGGCAGAGCTCCTACGAGCAGTACTTC.